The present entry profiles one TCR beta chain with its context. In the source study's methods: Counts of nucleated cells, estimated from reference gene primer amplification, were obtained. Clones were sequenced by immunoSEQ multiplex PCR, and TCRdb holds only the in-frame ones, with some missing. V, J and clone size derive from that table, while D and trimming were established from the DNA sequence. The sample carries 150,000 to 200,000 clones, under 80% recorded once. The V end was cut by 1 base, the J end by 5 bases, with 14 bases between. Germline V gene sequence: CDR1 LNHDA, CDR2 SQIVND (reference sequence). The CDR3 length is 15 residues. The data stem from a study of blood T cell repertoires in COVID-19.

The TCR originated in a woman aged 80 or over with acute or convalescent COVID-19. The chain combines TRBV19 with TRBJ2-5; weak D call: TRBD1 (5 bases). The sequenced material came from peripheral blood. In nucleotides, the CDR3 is TGTGCCAGTAGTATAGGTTTTCAGGGTGAGGAGACCCAGTACTTC. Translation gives CASSIGFQGEETQYF.